This T cell receptor (beta chain) appears in the sequencing data of a study of blood T cell repertoires in COVID-19. In the study overall: Donors in the United States, Italy and Spain gave samples during acute or convalescent COVID-19. In each case, the material was cDNA or gDNA derived from T cells, B-cell-depleted T cells, or PBMCs.

The authors' processing: Scientists estimated how many nucleated cells there were by amplifying reference gene primers. Assay: immunoSEQ multiplex PCR; the TCRdb copy retains only in-frame clones and omits some. The DNA was the basis for D and trimming; V, J and clone size are from that table. The sample shows 150,000 to 200,000 clones, approximately 87% of them seen only once. The Seattle patients, enrolled during active infection, were followed longitudinally. Trimming removed 5 bases from V and 4 bases from J, with 7 bases in between. The CDR3 runs 12 residues. Germline values: CDR1 SGHAT, CDR2 FQNNGV.

Specimen: peripheral blood. The rearrangement joins TRBV11-2 to TRBJ2-3; D call uncertain. The receptor's source is a woman aged 55-69 years with COVID-19, enrolled during active disease. The DNA for the CDR3 is TGTGCCAGCAGCCAGATATCAGATACGCAGTATTTT. Translating gives CASSQISDTQYF.